This T cell receptor beta chain was obtained from a study of CD8 T cells in ankylosing spondylitis. TCRdb reprocessed the 5' RACE reads via MiXCR and lists one record per CDR3 protein. The sample lists more than 95,000 distinct CDR3 sequences; almost 8.5% were seen once. V shed 7 bases and J shed 0 bases, with 15 bases lying between them. CDR1 is SQVTM and CDR2 is ANQGSEA in the germline V gene. The CDR3 is 15 amino acids. This clonotype occurred once. Sequences were obtained from blood, either unsorted or a sorted T cell fraction (not recorded which). The chain carries TRBV29-1 and TRBJ1-4; TRBD1 is a possible D gene (6 bases). This TCR was sampled from a male donor with ankylosing spondylitis or in good health (not recorded which). The CDR3 is CSAEGGPSTNEKLFF. The CDR3 coding sequence is TGCAGCGCCGAAGGGGGGCCATCAACTAATGAAAAACTGTTTTTT.